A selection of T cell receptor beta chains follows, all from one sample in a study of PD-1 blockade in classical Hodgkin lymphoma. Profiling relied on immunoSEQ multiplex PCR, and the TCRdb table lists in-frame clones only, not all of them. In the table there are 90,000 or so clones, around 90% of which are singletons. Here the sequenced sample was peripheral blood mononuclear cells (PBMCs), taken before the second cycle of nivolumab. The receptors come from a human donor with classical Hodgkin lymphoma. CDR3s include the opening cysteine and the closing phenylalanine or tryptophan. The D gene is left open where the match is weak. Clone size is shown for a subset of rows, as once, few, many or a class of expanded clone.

CDR3 protein: CASTFTGRGISEQYF
CDR3 DNA: TGTGCCAGCACCTTCACCGGGAGAGGGATCTCCGAGCAGTACTTC
D gene: .
J gene: TRBJ2-7
V gene: TRBV28
clone size: .

CDR3 protein: CASSLLGKDQPQHF
CDR3 DNA: TGTGCCAGCAGTTTATTGGGGAAGGACCAGCCCCAGCATTTT
D gene: .
J gene: TRBJ1-5
V gene: TRBV28
clone size: .

CDR3 protein: CASSIGGGRSGANVLTF
CDR3 DNA: TGTGCCAGTAGTATAGGTGGCGGCCGCTCTGGGGCCAACGTCCTGACTTTC
D gene: .
J gene: TRBJ2-6
V gene: TRBV19
clone size: .

CDR3 protein: CASSWRPGKRDTQYF
CDR3 DNA: TGTGCCAGCAGCTGGCGACCAGGGAAACGAGATACGCAGTATTTT
D gene: .
J gene: TRBJ2-3
V gene: TRBV7-9
clone size: .

CDR3 protein: CASSGSTRQNQPQHF
CDR3 DNA: TGTGCCAGCAGCGGGTCGACAAGGCAAAATCAGCCCCAGCATTTT
D gene: .
J gene: TRBJ1-5
V gene: TRBV28
clone size: .

CDR3 protein: CASKGPTYEQYF
CDR3 DNA: TGTGCCAGCAAGGGACCGACCTACGAGCAGTACTTC
D gene: .
J gene: TRBJ2-7
V gene: TRBV5-4
clone size: .

CDR3 protein: CASSIGALTYEQYF
CDR3 DNA: TGTGCCAGTAGTATAGGGGCTTTGACATACGAGCAGTACTTC
D gene: .
J gene: TRBJ2-7
V gene: TRBV19
clone size: .

CDR3 protein: CASSIDRTGTYEQYF
CDR3 DNA: TGTGCCAGTAGTATAGATCGGACAGGCACCTACGAGCAGTACTTC
D gene: TRBD1
J gene: TRBJ2-7
V gene: TRBV19
clone size: .

CDR3 protein: CASSQGVSGNTIYF
CDR3 DNA: TGTGCCAGCAGCCAAGGGGTCTCTGGAAACACCATATATTTT
D gene: .
J gene: TRBJ1-3
V gene: TRBV6-5
clone size: .

CDR3 protein: CASSPTGPLGISTDTQYF
CDR3 DNA: TGCGCCAGCAGCCCGACAGGCCCTTTGGGGATAAGCACAGATACGCAGTATTTT
D gene: .
J gene: TRBJ2-3
V gene: TRBV4-1
clone size: .

CDR3 protein: CASSPRTGANTEAFF
CDR3 DNA: TGTGCCAGCTCACCCCGGACAGGGGCGAACACTGAAGCTTTCTTT
D gene: TRBD1
J gene: TRBJ1-1
V gene: TRBV18
clone size: .

CDR3 protein: CASSAASGRNYEQYF
CDR3 DNA: TGTGCCAGCAGCGCCGCTAGCGGGAGAAACTACGAGCAGTACTTC
D gene: TRBD2
J gene: TRBJ2-7
V gene: TRBV11-2
clone size: .

CDR3 protein: CASSLSRGQDYGYTF
CDR3 DNA: TGCGCCAGCAGCTTGAGTAGGGGGCAAGACTATGGCTACACCTTC
D gene: TRBD1
J gene: TRBJ1-2
V gene: TRBV5-1
clone size: .

CDR3 protein: CAWSPPDGSLTQYF
CDR3 DNA: TGTGCCTGGAGCCCGCCCGACGGCTCGCTGACGCAGTACTTC
D gene: .
J gene: TRBJ2-7
V gene: TRBV30
clone size: .

CDR3 protein: CASSWTVYNEQFF
CDR3 DNA: TGTGCCAGCAGCTGGACCGTTTACAATGAGCAGTTCTTC
D gene: .
J gene: TRBJ2-1
V gene: TRBV5-6
clone size: .

CDR3 protein: CASSLGTLSTDTQYF
CDR3 DNA: TGTGCCAGCAGCTTAGGGACCCTTAGCACAGATACGCAGTATTTT
D gene: .
J gene: TRBJ2-3
V gene: TRBV7-9
clone size: .

CDR3 protein: CSARDSYGYTF
CDR3 DNA: TGCAGTGCTAGGGACAGCTATGGCTACACCTTC
D gene: .
J gene: TRBJ1-2
V gene: TRBV20-1
clone size: .

CDR3 protein: CASSTDRDRFEQFF
CDR3 DNA: TGTGCCAGCAGCACGGACAGGGACAGGTTCGAGCAGTTCTTC
D gene: TRBD1
J gene: TRBJ2-1
V gene: TRBV5-6
clone size: .

CDR3 protein: CSSRLAGSYEQYF
CDR3 DNA: TGCAGCTCAAGACTAGCGGGGTCCTACGAGCAGTACTTC
D gene: TRBD2
J gene: TRBJ2-7
V gene: TRBV29-1
clone size: .

CDR3 protein: CASRPRGGRSFVNENEQFF
CDR3 DNA: TGTGCCAGCAGACCAAGGGGCGGGAGGTCTTTTGTCAACGAAAATGAGCAGTTCTTC
D gene: .
J gene: TRBJ2-1
V gene: TRBV21-1
clone size: .

CDR3 protein: CASSRWGSGSYSYEQYF
CDR3 DNA: TGTGCCAGCAGCCGATGGGGTAGCGGGAGTTACTCCTACGAGCAGTACTTC
D gene: TRBD2
J gene: TRBJ2-7
V gene: TRBV5-8
clone size: .

CDR3 protein: CASSSGRAGDTQYF
CDR3 DNA: TGTGCCAGCAGTTCCGGGAGGGCCGGAGATACGCAGTATTTT
D gene: TRBD2
J gene: TRBJ2-3
V gene: TRBV6-5
clone size: .

CDR3 protein: CASSHRGDRITYEQYF
CDR3 DNA: TGTGCCAGCAGCCATAGGGGTGACAGGATCACCTACGAGCAGTACTTC
D gene: .
J gene: TRBJ2-7
V gene: TRBV7-9
clone size: .

CDR3 protein: CASSLRRGGNEQFF
CDR3 DNA: TGTGCCAGCAGCTTACGGCGGGGTGGCAATGAGCAGTTCTTC
D gene: .
J gene: TRBJ2-1
V gene: TRBV7-3
clone size: .

CDR3 protein: CASRNPIEGGEQYF
CDR3 DNA: TGTGCCAGCAGAAATCCCATCGAGGGTGGCGAGCAGTACTTC
D gene: .
J gene: TRBJ2-7
V gene: TRBV11-2
clone size: .

CDR3 protein: CASSLESGNTGELFF
CDR3 DNA: TGCGCCAGCAGCTTGGAGTCAGGGAACACCGGGGAGCTGTTTTTT
D gene: .
J gene: TRBJ2-2
V gene: TRBV5-1
clone size: once

CDR3 protein: CASSVEVGYEQFF
CDR3 DNA: TGTGCCAGCAGCGTAGAGGTTGGGTATGAGCAGTTCTTC
D gene: .
J gene: TRBJ2-1
V gene: TRBV9
clone size: .

CDR3 protein: CATQGAGEFGKLFF
CDR3 DNA: TGTGCCACCCAGGGGGCAGGGGAATTTGGAAAACTGTTTTTT
D gene: TRBD1
J gene: TRBJ1-4
V gene: TRBV15
clone size: .

CDR3 protein: CASSYGTGTINSPLHF
CDR3 DNA: TGTGCCAGCAGCTACGGGACAGGGACGATTAATTCACCCCTCCACTTT
D gene: TRBD1
J gene: TRBJ1-6
V gene: TRBV5-6
clone size: .